The 10 T cell receptor beta chains given below trace back to one sample, sequenced in a study of shared clonotypes between healthy human individuals. Clones were read by immunoSEQ multiplex PCR, and TCRdb kept only the in-frame ones, dropping some. The table includes millions of clones, over 90% detected once. The specimen was naive CD4+ T cells from PBMCs. Subset indicated: CD45RA+ positively selected. All receptors derive from a man aged 18 to 35 in good health. Some clones in this sample may be carry-over from other donors' samples.

To note about this clone: This same CDR3 is encoded by further DNA sequences in the sample. The genes are TRBV5-1 and TRBJ2-7; tentative D call: TRBD1 (5 bases). V was clipped by 0 bases and J by 4 bases, with 11 bases between them. Per the germline V gene, CDR1 is SGHRS and CDR2 is YFSETQ. The CDR3 runs 14 residues. CDR3 nucleotide sequence: TGCGCCAGCAGCTTGGAAGGCAGGGCTTACGAGCAGTACTTC. Residues: CASSLEGRAYEQYF.

This rearrangement joins TRBV6-5 to TRBJ2-1, with TRBD2 as a possible D gene (6 bases). CDR1 MNHEY and CDR2 SVGAGI come from the germline V gene. The CDR3 is made up of 12 amino acids. Deletions cut 10 bases from V and 9 bases from J, with 16 bases between. The CDR3 sequence is CATGGRYGEQFF. For the CDR3, the DNA is TGTGCCACAGGAGGGAGGTATGGTGAGCAGTTCTTC.

This clone was observed a single time. The rearrangement joins TRBV5-1 to TRBJ2-7, with a possible D match to TRBD2 (5 bases). Germline-derived CDR1 and CDR2 are SGHRS and YFSETQ. Trimming shortened V by 0 bases and J by 2 bases, and 12 bases separated the two germline ends. This CDR3 is 15 amino acids long. The CDR3 nucleotides are TGCGCCAGCAGCTTGGTCGGGGAAACTGCCTACGAGCAGTACTTC. It is translated as CASSLVGETAYEQYF.

The rearrangement joins TRBV11-2 to TRBJ2-7; 8 bases align to TRBD2. The germline V gene has CDR1 SGHAT and CDR2 FQNNGV. The trim removed 2 bases at V and 0 bases at J, leaving 9 bases unmatched. The CDR3 sequence is 17 residues long. The CDR3 region has the DNA TGTGCCAGCAGCTTAATCGCGGGAGGCCAAAGCTCCTACGAGCAGTACTTC. Residues: CASSLIAGGQSSYEQYF.

This chain connects TRBV19 to TRBJ2-7, with 9 bases lining up with TRBD1. The CDR3 has 14 residues. Germline-derived CDR1 and CDR2 are LNHDA and SQIVND (reference sequence). V lost 6 bases and J lost 7; bases outside the gene matches: 10. CDR3 nucleotide sequence: TGTGCCAGTAGAAACCGGGACAGGGATGGGGAGCAGTACTTC. Protein: CASRNRDRDGEQYF. Looking up the rest from reference TRBV19 and TRBJ2-7 gives the full variable domain: DGGITQSPKYLFRKEGQNVTLSCEQNLNHDAMYWYRQDPGQGLRLIYYSQIVNDFQKGDIAEGYSVSREKKESFPLTVTSAQKNPTAFYLCASRNRDRDGEQYFGPGTRLTVT.

V usage is TRBV2 and J usage is TRBJ1-4; 7 bases agree with TRBD1. Per germline, CDR1 SNHLY and CDR2 FYNNEI. J gave up 6 bases and V 4 bases, and 5 bases lay outside the gene matches. CDR3 length: 14 residues. CDR3 protein: CASSVFGTDEKLFF. In nucleotides, the CDR3 is TGTGCCAGCAGTGTATTTGGGACAGATGAAAAACTGTTTTTT.

The V and J genes are TRBV5-1 and TRBJ2-7, with 7 bases lining up with TRBD2. The CDR3 has 17 residues. In germline, CDR1 is SGHRS, CDR2 YFSETQ. V gave up 4 bases and J gave up 1 base; unmatched junction bases: 14. CDR3 in amino acids: CASSPGRSASGSYEQYF. For the CDR3, the DNA is TGCGCCAGCAGCCCCGGACGTTCGGCTAGCGGTTCCTACGAGCAGTACTTC.

The chain recombines TRBV2 with TRBJ1-3; no clear D gene. The CDR3 length is 16 residues. Germline V gives CDR1 SNHLY, CDR2 FYNNEI. The ends were cut back, 0 bases at V and 0 bases at J, with 9 bases in the middle. CDR3 nucleotides: TGTGCCAGCAGTGAAGCCGGAGCCGGCTCTGGAAACACCATATATTTT. As protein: CASSEAGAGSGNTIYF.

V and J are TRBV15 and TRBJ2-1; D ambiguous. The CDR3 consists of 13 residues. V dropped 2 bases and J dropped 5 bases, with 7 bases sitting between them. Germline assignment: CDR1 LNHNV and CDR2 YYDKDF (reference sequence). CDR3 sequence: CATSRLDHNEQFF. In DNA form, the CDR3 reads TGTGCCACCAGCAGACTAGATCACAATGAGCAGTTCTTC.

The chain joins TRBV29-1 to TRBJ1-2; no clear D. The V and J ends lost 5 bases and 4 bases respectively, with 5 bases between them. This CDR3 has 10 residues. Germline assignment: CDR1 SQVTM and CDR2 ANQGSEA. The CDR3 protein is CSVFSYGYTF. CDR3 DNA: TGCAGCGTTTTCAGCTATGGCTACACCTTC. The full variable domain, its missing parts supplied by reference TRBV29-1 and TRBJ1-2, is SAVISQKPSRDICQRGTSLTIQCQVDSQVTMMFWYRQQPGQSLTLIATANQGSEATYESGFVIDKFPISRPNLTFSTLTVSNMSPEDSSIYLCSVFSYGYTFGSGTRLTVV.